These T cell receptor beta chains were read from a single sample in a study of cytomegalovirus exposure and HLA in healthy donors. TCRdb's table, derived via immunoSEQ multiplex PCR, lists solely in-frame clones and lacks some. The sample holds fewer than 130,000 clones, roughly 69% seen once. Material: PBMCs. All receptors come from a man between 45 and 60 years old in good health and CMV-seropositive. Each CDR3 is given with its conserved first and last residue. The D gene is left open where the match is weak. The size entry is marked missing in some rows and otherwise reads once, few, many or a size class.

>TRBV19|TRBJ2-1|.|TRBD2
TGTGCCAGTCAGACTAGCGGGAGATTCGGTGAGCAGTTCTTC
CASQTSGRFGEQFF
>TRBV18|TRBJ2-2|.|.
TGTGCCAGCTCACCGGGGCGGGAGAACACCGGGGAGCTGTTTTTT
CASSPGRENTGELFF
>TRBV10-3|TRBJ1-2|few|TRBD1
TGTGCCATCAGCCCAGACAGGGTGGACGGCTACACCTTC
CAISPDRVDGYTF
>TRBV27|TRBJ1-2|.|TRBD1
TGTGCCAGCAGATCCGGGACAGGGGGCTATGCATCCTATGGCTACACCTTC
CASRSGTGGYASYGYTF
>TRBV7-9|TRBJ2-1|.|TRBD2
TGTGCCAGCAGCTTATCTGTGAGCGGGAGTCGGAATGAGCAGTTCTTC
CASSLSVSGSRNEQFF
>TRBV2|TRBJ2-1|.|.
TGTGCCAGCAGCCCGACAGCTCCGAGCTCCTACAATGAGCAGTTCTTC
CASSPTAPSSYNEQFF
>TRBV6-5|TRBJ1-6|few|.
TGTGCCAGCAGTCGAGACAGGTTTAATTCACCCCTCCACTTT
CASSRDRFNSPLHF
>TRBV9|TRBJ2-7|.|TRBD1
TGTGCCAGCAGCCGATTAGGACAGGGGAGCTCCTACGAGCAGTACTTC
CASSRLGQGSSYEQYF
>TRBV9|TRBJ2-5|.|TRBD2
TGTGCCAGCAGTTCCCATGGGGCAGCCGGGGGGGTCCAGTACTTC
CASSSHGAAGGVQYF
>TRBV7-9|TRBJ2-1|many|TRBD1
TGTGCCAGCAGCTTAGCCCTGGGACAGGGGGCGCGGGAGCAGTTCTTC
CASSLALGQGAREQFF
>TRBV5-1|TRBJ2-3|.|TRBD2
TGCGCCAGCAGCTTGGAGCGGGAGAGTCGAGATACGCAGTATTTT
CASSLERESRDTQYF
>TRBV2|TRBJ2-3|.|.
TGTGCCAGCAGTGAAGAACTCATTAGCACAGATACGCAGTATTTT
CASSEELISTDTQYF
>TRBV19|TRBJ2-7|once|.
TGTGCCAGTAGTATATCAGGGGTCAGATACGAGCAGTACTTC
CASSISGVRYEQYF
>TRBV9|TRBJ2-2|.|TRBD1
TGTGCCAGCAGCGTAGCTGGCACAGGGGTCTCATTCACCGGGGAGCTGTTTTTT
CASSVAGTGVSFTGELFF
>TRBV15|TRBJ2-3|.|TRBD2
TGTGCCACCAGCAGAGATCTTAGTAGAGCGGGGCTGGGATCTAGCACAGATACGCAGTATTTT
CATSRDLSRAGLGSSTDTQYF
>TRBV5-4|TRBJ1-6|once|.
TGTGCCAGCAGCTTGGATGGGGGGGTTCCCCTCCACTTT
CASSLDGGVPLHF
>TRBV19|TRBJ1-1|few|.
TGTGCCAGTAGTATTGTCTCAGGGAACACTGAAGCTTTCTTT
CASSIVSGNTEAFF
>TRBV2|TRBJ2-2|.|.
TGTGCCAGCAGTGAGAACCGGTTCAACACCGGGGAGCTGTTTTTT
CASSENRFNTGELFF
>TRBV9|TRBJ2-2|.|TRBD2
TGTGCCAGCAGCTTGCGGGGGGATGCGAACACCGGGGAGCTGTTTTTT
CASSLRGDANTGELFF
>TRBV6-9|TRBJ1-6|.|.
TGTGCCAGCGTTAAAGGCAGGGATAAGACTCTCTCACCCCTCCACTTT
CASVKGRDKTLSPLHF
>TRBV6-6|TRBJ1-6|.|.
TGTGCCAGCAGTTACGGGAAAGGGGATAATTCACCCCTCCACTTT
CASSYGKGDNSPLHF
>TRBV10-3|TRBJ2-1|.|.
TGTGCCATCAGTGAGTTGAACAGCAATGAGCAGTTCTTC
CAISELNSNEQFF